Listed here are 22 T cell receptor beta chains from one sample, sequenced in a study of blood T cell repertoires in COVID-19. Here immunoSEQ multiplex PCR was the method, and the copy in TCRdb shows in-frame clones only, minus some. Of 130,000 to 150,000 clones listed, approximately 90% are singletons. Sequenced sample: peripheral blood. All receptors come from a woman aged 45-59 years with acute or convalescent COVID-19.

V is TRBV3-1 (or the pseudogene TRBV3-2) and J is TRBJ2-7; no definite D call. CDR1 and CDR2 (germline): LGHDT, YNNKEL (reference sequence). This CDR3 spans 12 amino acids. V lost 4 bases, J lost 6 bases, and 10 bases lay in between. Written as DNA, the CDR3 is TGTGCCAGCAGCCGGTCAGGATTCGAGCAGTACTTC. It specifies CASSRSGFEQYF.

The DNA of the CDR3 is TGTGCCAGCAGCTTGGGCGGATCCTCTGGAAACACCATATATTTT. As protein: CASSLGGSSGNTIYF. V is TRBV5-4 and J is TRBJ1-3; D gene uncertain. CDR1 and CDR2 from the germline V gene are SGHNT and YYREEE (reference sequence). V lost 0 bases, J lost 0 bases, and 7 bases lay in between. The CDR3 contains 15 residues.

The chain combines TRBV14 with TRBJ2-2; 7 positions agree with TRBD2. This CDR3 is 17 amino acids long. V trimming: 1 base; J trimming: 2 bases; junction bases outside the gene matches: 7. Per the germline V gene, CDR1 is SGHDN and CDR2 is FVKESK. The CDR3 region has the DNA TGTGCCAGCAGCCAAGGGGGACTAATCCTCAACACCGGGGAGCTGTTTTTT. This translates into CASSQGGLILNTGELFF.

The chain employs TRBV24-1 and TRBJ2-1; perhaps TRBD2 as D (5 bases). This CDR3 is built from 15 residues. Trimming took 5 bases from V and 0 from J, leaving 10 bases between them. CDR1 is KGHDR and CDR2 is SFDVKD in the germline V gene. In DNA, the CDR3 is TGTGCCACCAGTGGGTACGGGGACTCCTACAATGAGCAGTTCTTC. It specifies CATSGYGDSYNEQFF.

The chain has TRBV11-2 and TRBJ2-1; 7 bases map to TRBD2. CDR1 and CDR2 (germline): SGHAT, FQNNGV. This CDR3 spans 13 amino acids. Unmatched junction bases numbered 7, after V lost 6 bases and J lost 8 bases. The CDR3 loop is CASSTGGSDEQFF. The CDR3 coding sequence is TGTGCCAGCAGTACGGGAGGTTCTGATGAGCAGTTCTTC.

The chain recombines TRBV7-9 with TRBJ1-1; a weak D match, TRBD1 (5 bases). This CDR3 is built from 15 residues. V gave up 5 bases and J gave up 1 base, with 14 bases separating them. Germline CDR1 reads SEHNR; CDR2 reads FQNEAQ (reference sequence). The CDR3 DNA sequence: TGTGCCAGCAGCCTCCCCAGGGTAGAGAACACTGAAGCTTTCTTT. Protein: CASSLPRVENTEAFF.

The chain employs TRBV10-3 and TRBJ2-2; D is ambiguous. In germline, CDR1 is ENHRY, CDR2 SYGVKD. V was clipped by 2 bases and J by 0 bases, with 7 bases between them. The CDR3 contains 15 residues. This chain's CDR3 is CAISENLANTGELFF. As DNA, the CDR3 is TGTGCCATCAGTGAGAATCTTGCGAACACCGGGGAGCTGTTTTTT.

The chain employs TRBV20-1 and TRBJ2-1; 14 bases are shared with TRBD2. In germline, CDR1 is DFQATT, CDR2 SNEGSKA (reference sequence). The CDR3 is 11 residues long. Unmatched junction bases numbered 4, after V lost 5 bases and J lost 16 bases. CDR3 sequence (DNA): TGCAGTGCTCCTGGACTAGCGGGAGGATTCTTC. As protein: CSAPGLAGGFF.

This clone was observed once. The chain employs TRBV10-2 and TRBJ1-6, with D hard to call. Trimming cost V 0 bases and J 5 bases, with 11 bases left between them. CDR3 length: 16 residues. Germline values: CDR1 WSHSY, CDR2 SAAADI. CDR3 sequence: CASSESAGLNNSPLHF. CDR3 DNA: TGCGCCAGCAGTGAGTCGGCGGGTCTAAATAATTCACCCCTCCACTTT.

This rearrangement joins TRBV9 to TRBJ2-7; 9 positions agree with TRBD2. Germline CDR1 reads SGDLS; CDR2 reads YYNGEE. The CDR3 totals 14 residues. J was trimmed by 6 bases and V by 0 bases; bases with no gene match: 4. Here the CDR3 DNA reads TGTGCCAGCAGCGTAGGTGGACTAGCGCCCGAGCAGTACTTC. Translating gives CASSVGGLAPEQYF.

This clone was recorded a few times. V gene TRBV29-1 combines with J gene TRBJ2-7, with D perhaps TRBD2 (5 bases). The CDR3 loop spans 14 amino acids. The germline V and J ends were trimmed by 4 bases and 0 bases, with 13 bases remaining between them. Germline V gene sequence: CDR1 SQVTM, CDR2 ANQGSEA. For the CDR3, the DNA is TGCAGCGTTGTGGGCAGGAGGAGCTCCTACGAGCAGTACTTC. Translated: CSVVGRRSSYEQYF.

The chain is built from TRBV7-9 and TRBJ2-3; the match to TRBD2 covers 8 bases. J gave up 4 bases and V 4 bases, and 7 bases lay outside the gene matches. This CDR3 contains 15 residues. Germline lookup yields CDR1 SEHNR and CDR2 FQNEAQ (reference sequence). The CDR3, as DNA: TGTGCCAGCAGCTCACGGGGGGGGCCCCCAGATACGCAGTATTTT. Translating it yields CASSSRGGPPDTQYF.

The chain is built from TRBV11-2 and TRBJ1-2; 7 bases are shared with TRBD1. There are 13 residues in the CDR3. The germline CDR1 and CDR2 sequences are SGHAT and FQNNGV. Trimming cost V 5 bases and J 6 bases; bases outside gene matches: 6. This CDR3 reads CASSPRGPDGYTF. In nucleotides, the CDR3 is TGTGCCAGCAGCCCGAGGGGGCCGGATGGCTACACCTTC.

V gene TRBV6-5 combines with J gene TRBJ1-2; no clear D. With 8 bases removed from V and 4 bases from J, the gap between germline ends came to 14 bases. The CDR3 sequence is 13 residues long. Germline CDR1 reads MNHEY; CDR2 reads SVGAGI. The CDR3 sequence: CASAEEQLYGYTF. The CDR3 DNA is TGTGCCAGCGCGGAAGAGCAACTCTATGGCTACACCTTC.

The rearrangement uses TRBV27 and TRBJ1-5; D is unclear. Per the germline V gene, CDR1 is MNHEY and CDR2 is SMNVEV (reference sequence). CDR3 size: 15 residues. V was trimmed by 5 bases and J by 7 bases, leaving 18 bases between them. CDR3 in DNA: TGTGCCAGCAGTAAGACGAGGGAAAGCAGACAGCCCCAGCATTTT. Its protein product is CASSKTRESRQPQHF.

This chain uses TRBV2 with TRBJ2-1; D is unclear. Germline V gene data show CDR1 as SNHLY and CDR2 as FYNNEI. V dropped 7 bases and J dropped 0 bases, with 10 bases sitting between them. This CDR3 has 14 residues. CDR3 nucleotide sequence: TGTGCCAGCACAGTACCTAGCTCCTACAATGAGCAGTTCTTC. Its translation is CASTVPSSYNEQFF.

The J gene is TRBJ1-2, the V gene TRBV10-2; 8 positions agree with TRBD1. Germline CDR1 reads WSHSY; CDR2 reads SAAADI. The J segment lost 4 bases and the V segment lost 6 bases, leaving 4 bases of the junction unmatched. This CDR3 has 13 residues. The CDR3 DNA is TGCGCCAGCAGCCCGGGACAGGTCTATGGCTACACCTTC. This codes for CASSPGQVYGYTF.

This chain links TRBV5-4 with TRBJ1-1, with 7 bases matching TRBD1. Trimming took 1 base from V and 2 from J; bases not matched to a gene: 5. The V gene's germline CDR1 is SGHNT and CDR2 YYREEE (reference sequence). The CDR3 is 15 residues long. CDR3 region: CASSLSAGGNTEAFF. DNA for the CDR3: TGTGCCAGCAGCTTGTCTGCAGGGGGAAACACTGAAGCTTTCTTT. Variable domain in full (rest from reference TRBV5-4 and TRBJ1-1): ETGVTQSPTHLIKTRGQQVTLRCSSQSGHNTVSWYQQALGQGPQFIFQYYREEENGRGNFPPRFSGLQFPNYSSELNVNALELDDSALYLCASSLSAGGNTEAFFGQGTRLTVV.

V and J are TRBV30 and TRBJ2-1; possibly TRBD1 for D (6 bases). This CDR3 comprises 13 residues. Trimming stripped 6 bases from V and 8 bases from J, with 17 bases between. CDR1 and CDR2 from the germline V gene are GTSNPN and SVGIG (reference sequence). CDR3 amino acids: CACIRGSGDEQFF. CDR3 DNA: TGTGCCTGCATCCGGGGCTCAGGGGATGAGCAGTTCTTC.

This chain joins TRBV20-1 and TRBJ1-1; D ambiguous. The germline V gene encodes CDR1 DFQATT and CDR2 SNEGSKA (reference sequence). The CDR3 extends over 13 amino acids. V lost 3 bases and J 0 bases, leaving 8 bases between the germline ends. CDR3 amino acids: CSASGEVNTEAFF. The DNA for the CDR3 is TGCAGTGCTAGTGGGGAGGTGAACACTGAAGCTTTCTTT.

This chain uses TRBV19 with TRBJ2-7; TRBD2 matches 7 bases. V was clipped by 3 bases and J by 5 bases; unmatched bases: 7. The germline CDR1 and CDR2 sequences are LNHDA and SQIVND (reference sequence). CDR3 size: 14 residues. This CDR3 is CASSIGGNVNEQYF. The CDR3 nucleotides read TGTGCCAGTAGTATCGGGGGGAACGTAAACGAGCAGTACTTC.

The rearrangement links TRBV5-1 to TRBJ2-3, with TRBD2 identical over 15 bases. With V trimmed by 4 bases and J by 6 bases, 3 bases remained unmatched. The germline V gene encodes CDR1 SGHRS and CDR2 YFSETQ. CDR3 length: 15 residues. CDR3: CASSRTSGGADTQYF. CDR3 DNA: TGCGCCAGCAGCCGGACTAGCGGGGGGGCCGATACGCAGTATTTT. The entire variable domain, with the rest obtained from reference TRBV5-1 and TRBJ2-3, is as follows: KAGVTQTPRYLIKTRGQQVTLSCSPISGHRSVSWYQQTPGQGLQFLFEYFSETQRNKGNFPGRFSGRQFSNSRSEMNVSTLELGDSALYLCASSRTSGGADTQYFGPGTRLTVL.